This TCR beta chain was sequenced in a study of metastatic and nonmetastatic thyroid tumors. Turning to the study itself: Repertoires from blood and tumor or nodule tissue of malignant and benign thyroid patients were compared. Study results and limitations: Malignant tumors reportedly showed significantly higher TCR beta diversity than benign nodules in both blood and tumor.

There were no patients who had received any treatment before thyroid surgery. This clone was found many times. Its target is unknown. The CDR3 has 15 amino acids. With V trimmed by 3 bases and J by 2 bases, 4 bases remained unmatched. The germline V gene encodes CDR1 KGHSH and CDR2 LQKENI. Source study methods: What underpinned the distant-metastasis classifier for papillary thyroid cancer was the set of CDR3 differences across clinicopathological groups. TCRdb reprocessed the PCR reads using MiXCR. The V and J calls were not made by the authors but by TCRdb's processing. Of roughly 98,000 clones listed, under 15% are singletons.

The sample taken for sequencing was blood. The sequence was obtained from a female donor with papillary thyroid cancer or a benign thyroid nodule (not recorded which). Some clones in this sample may be carry-over from other donors' samples. The chain has TRBV18 and TRBJ2-7, with 10 bases that match TRBD1. CDR3 protein: CASSPPGQGTYEQYF. The DNA of the CDR3 is TGTGCCAGCTCACCTCCGGGACAGGGGACCTACGAGCAGTACTTC.